The rows below give T cell receptor beta chains drawn from one sample of a study of PD-1 blockade in classical Hodgkin lymphoma. The protocol was immunoSEQ multiplex PCR, while the TCRdb copy is restricted to in-frame clones and leaves out a portion. The table records some 100,000 clones, 80% to 95% of them present only once. Sequenced here: peripheral blood mononuclear cells (PBMCs), sampled at baseline. These receptor sequences come from a human donor with classical Hodgkin lymphoma. Each CDR3 is given with its conserved first and last residue. A D gene is named only where the DNA matches it firmly.

v_gene: TRBV15
d_gene: NA
j_gene: TRBJ2-7
CDR3nt: TGTGCCACCAGCAGAGATCTTGGCCAGTCCTACGAGCAGTACTTC
CDR3aa: CATSRDLGQSYEQYF

v_gene: TRBV6-6
d_gene: NA
j_gene: TRBJ2-7
CDR3nt: TGTGCCAGCAGTTTACAGGGGGGGCAGTACGAGCAGTACTTC
CDR3aa: CASSLQGGQYEQYF

v_gene: TRBV5-6
d_gene: TRBD2
j_gene: TRBJ2-7
CDR3nt: TGTGCCAGCAGCTTGATGGTACAGCGGGAGACTAAAGAGCAGTACTTC
CDR3aa: CASSLMVQRETKEQYF

v_gene: TRBV11-2
d_gene: NA
j_gene: TRBJ1-2
CDR3nt: TGTGCCAGCAGCCGATTAATAAACTATGGCTACACCTTC
CDR3aa: CASSRLINYGYTF

v_gene: TRBV11-2
d_gene: TRBD1
j_gene: TRBJ1-2
CDR3nt: TGTGCCAGCAGCCCCACCAGAGGACAGGGAGGTCCTCTTCATGGCTACACCTTC
CDR3aa: CASSPTRGQGGPLHGYTF

v_gene: TRBV6-5
d_gene: NA
j_gene: TRBJ2-7
CDR3nt: TGTGCCAGCAGTTACTCATCCGGGAACTCCTACGAGCAGTACTTC
CDR3aa: CASSYSSGNSYEQYF

v_gene: TRBV9
d_gene: NA
j_gene: TRBJ1-1
CDR3nt: TGTGCCAGCACCGGAGGCGGGGATCCCATGGCGGACACTGAAGCTTTCTTT
CDR3aa: CASTGGGDPMADTEAFF

v_gene: TRBV6-5
d_gene: NA
j_gene: TRBJ2-2
CDR3nt: TGTGCCAGCGTGGGGGCCGGGGAGCTGTTTTTT
CDR3aa: CASVGAGELFF

v_gene: TRBV30
d_gene: NA
j_gene: TRBJ2-7
CDR3nt: TGTGCCTGGATGGGCCAAACCTACGAGCAGTACTTC
CDR3aa: CAWMGQTYEQYF

v_gene: TRBV30
d_gene: NA
j_gene: TRBJ2-5
CDR3nt: TGTGCCTGGAGCGCAGGGTGGGCGGAGACCCAGTACTTC
CDR3aa: CAWSAGWAETQYF

v_gene: TRBV27
d_gene: NA
j_gene: TRBJ2-1
CDR3nt: TGTGCCAGCAGGGTGCGGTCCATCTCCTACAATGAGCAGTTCTTC
CDR3aa: CASRVRSISYNEQFF